This entry lists 16 T cell receptor beta chains sequenced from one sample in a study of response to subunit inactivated influenza vaccine. TCRdb used MiXCR to reprocess the RT-PCR reads, holding one entry per CDR3 protein. This table holds over 800,000 distinct CDR3 sequences, less than 25% found once. The sample consisted of PBMCs from blood, taken around 5 days after vaccination. These TCRs come from a man aged 50-60 years who received an inactivated influenza vaccine.

This clonotype was detected many times. The chain couples TRBV20-1 to TRBJ2-7; 7 bases align to TRBD2. Germline V gene lookup returns CDR1 DFQATT and CDR2 SNEGSKA (reference sequence). Trimming cost V 1 base and J 0 bases; bases outside gene matches: 0. The length of the CDR3 is 13 residues. The CDR3: CSARGGGSYEQYF. In DNA form, the CDR3 reads TGCAGTGCTAGAGGCGGGGGCTCCTACGAGCAGTACTTC.

The chain has TRBV5-4 and TRBJ2-3; 8 positions agree with TRBD2. The CDR3 runs 16 residues. Germline loops: CDR1 SGHNT, CDR2 YYREEE (reference sequence). Trimming took 0 bases from V and 4 from J; bases not matched to a gene: 7. In DNA form, the CDR3 reads TGTGCCAGCAGCTTGGCGGGGGGGAAGGGTGCAGATACGCAGTATTTT. Protein product: CASSLAGGKGADTQYF.

This chain connects TRBV5-1 to TRBJ2-7; D unclear. V lost 7 bases to trimming and J lost 2 bases, with 13 bases between them. CDR1 and CDR2 from the germline V gene are SGHRS and YFSETQ. This CDR3 has 13 amino acids. The CDR3 here is CASPLGYPYEQYF. In nucleotides, the CDR3 is TGCGCCAGCCCCTTGGGGTACCCCTACGAGCAGTACTTC.

The CDR3 DNA is TGTGCCAGCAGCGTAGCTCAGAACACCGGGGAGCTGTTTTTT. Amino acid sequence: CASSVAQNTGELFF. This chain links TRBV9 with TRBJ2-2; D not resolved. V was trimmed by 0 bases and J by 1 base, leaving 4 bases between them. The CDR3 is 14 residues long. CDR1 is SGDLS, CDR2 YYNGEE, per germline.

There are a few counts of this clonotype. This chain joins TRBV27 and TRBJ2-1, with 14 nucleotides matching TRBD2. This CDR3 comprises 16 residues. Looked up from germline, CDR1 is MNHEY and CDR2 is SMNVEV (reference sequence). J was trimmed by 7 bases and V by 6 bases; bases with no gene match: 8. CDR3 region: CASSPGTSGSRNEQFF. In DNA, the CDR3 is TGTGCCAGCAGCCCCGGGACTAGCGGGAGTCGAAATGAGCAGTTCTTC.

The genes are TRBV3-1 and TRBJ2-5; D may be TRBD2 (6 bases). CDR1 and CDR2 from the germline V gene are LGHDT and YNNKEL (reference sequence). With 4 bases removed from V and 1 base from J, the gap between germline ends came to 16 bases. The CDR3 is 16 residues long. CDR3 DNA sequence: TGTGCCAGCAGCCCCGAGGGGAGGAACTTCCAAGAGACCCAGTACTTC. This codes for CASSPEGRNFQETQYF.

The chain uses TRBV7-9 and TRBJ2-1; 12 nucleotides agree with TRBD2. Germline CDR1 reads SEHNR; CDR2 reads FQNEAQ (reference sequence). The CDR3 covers 15 residues. V lost 6 bases, J lost 3 bases, and 3 bases stayed unmatched. The CDR3 sequence is CASRKGLAGYNEQFF. CDR3 DNA: TGTGCCAGCAGGAAGGGACTAGCGGGCTACAATGAGCAGTTCTTC. Full variable domain (outside the CDR3, taken from reference TRBV7-9 and TRBJ2-1): DTGVSQNPRHKITKRGQNVTFRCDPISEHNRLYWYRQTLGQGPEFLTYFQNEAQLEKSRLLSDRFSAERPKGSFSTLEIQRTEQGDSAMYLCASRKGLAGYNEQFFGPGTRLTVL.

This chain links TRBV11-2 with TRBJ2-7; 8 nucleotides match TRBD2. The CDR3 is 18 amino acids. V lost 2 bases and J lost 3; bases outside the gene matches: 15. In germline, CDR1 is SGHAT, CDR2 FQNNGV. The DNA of the CDR3 is TGTGCCAGCAGCTTATTCCTAGCGGGCACCATCAAGGGCTACGAGCAGTACTTC. Protein product: CASSLFLAGTIKGYEQYF.

This clonotype was detected a few times. The rearrangement links TRBV20-1 to TRBJ2-3; TRBD1 or TRBD2 may be the D gene (5 bases each). Trimming cost V 0 bases and J 1 base, with 11 bases left between them. Germline V gives CDR1 DFQATT, CDR2 SNEGSKA (reference sequence). The CDR3 has 15 amino acids. CDR3 sequence (DNA): TGCAGTGCTAGAGACCCAGTGGGGGGCACAGATACGCAGTATTTT. Translated, it gives CSARDPVGGTDTQYF.

The rearrangement links TRBV20-1 to TRBJ2-5; D perhaps matches TRBD2 (6 bases). From germline, CDR1 is DFQATT and CDR2 SNEGSKA (reference sequence). Trimming removed 0 bases at V and 1 base at J, with 15 bases between. The CDR3 length is 16 residues. The CDR3 DNA follows: TGCAGTGCTAGAGATTGGGCGAGGGGAGGCCAAGAGACCCAGTACTTC. It encodes CSARDWARGGQETQYF.

This chain joins TRBV28 and TRBJ2-2; 11 nucleotides match TRBD2. CDR1 MDHEN and CDR2 SYDVKM come from the germline V gene. The CDR3 spans 15 residues. V trimming: 7 bases; J trimming: 7 bases; junction bases outside the gene matches: 8. The CDR3, as DNA: TGTGCCAGCATTAGCGGGGGGGCCGGAGACGGGGAGCTGTTTTTT. This translates into CASISGGAGDGELFF.

This clonotype was found a few times. The V and J genes are TRBV28 and TRBJ1-1; D is unresolved. Germline CDR1 is MDHEN and CDR2 is SYDVKM. V was pared by 8 bases and J by 4 bases, with 17 bases between. This CDR3 is 14 amino acids long. The CDR3 sequence is CASPARQKGTEAFF. As DNA, the CDR3 is TGTGCCAGCCCGGCCCGCCAGAAGGGCACTGAAGCTTTCTTT.

V usage is TRBV7-2 and J usage is TRBJ2-1; the D gene is possibly TRBD1 (6 bases). Trimming took 5 bases from V and 3 from J, leaving 14 bases between them. Germline CDR1 SGHTA, CDR2 FQGNSA. This CDR3 spans 15 amino acids. The chain's CDR3 is CASSPSGGRYNEQFF. The CDR3 nucleotides read TGTGCCAGCAGCCCGAGTGGGGGCCGCTACAATGAGCAGTTCTTC.

This clonotype was observed a handful of times. The chain is built from TRBV29-1 and TRBJ2-5; D is perhaps TRBD1 (6 bases). This CDR3 is 12 amino acids long. CDR1 and CDR2 from the germline V gene are SQVTM and ANQGSEA. With 2 bases removed from V and 7 bases from J, the gap between germline ends came to 11 bases. The CDR3 region has the DNA TGCAGCGTTGAAAGACAAGGGGGGACCCAGTACTTC. Residues: CSVERQGGTQYF.

This clonotype appeared a few times. The CDR3, as DNA: TGTGCCAGCAGCCTCCCCCCTGGCGGGAGTTTCACGATTGAGCAGTTCTTC. Its protein is CASSLPPGGSFTIEQFF. The chain couples TRBV7-9 to TRBJ2-1, with 7 bases matching TRBD2. Germline values: CDR1 SEHNR, CDR2 FQNEAQ (reference sequence). V dropped 5 bases and J dropped 9; count of bases not matched to a gene: 19. CDR3 length: 17 residues.

This clonotype was detected a few times. The chain recombines TRBV15 with TRBJ2-3, with 7 bases aligning to TRBD1. The CDR3 has 17 amino acids. Germline V gene data show CDR1 as LNHNV and CDR2 as YYDKDF (reference sequence). J lost 2 bases, V lost 2 bases, and 10 bases had no gene match. The CDR3 DNA reads TGTGCCACCAGCAGAACCCCGGGACAGAGAACCACAGATACGCAGTATTTT. This gives the protein CATSRTPGQRTTDTQYF.